The present entry profiles one TCR beta chain with its context. Trimming cost V 0 bases and J 4 bases, with 8 bases left between them. CDR3 size: 15 residues. CDR1 SGHRS and CDR2 YFSETQ come from the germline V gene. The sample is drawn from a study of shared T cell receptors in the human thymus. Produced via immunoSEQ multiplex PCR; TCRdb's table is partial and in-frame only. The sample has roughly 660,000 clones, around nine tenths seen once; the top ten hold around 0.0099%. These same data were also listed under a study on human thymus T cells. This second study notes: Resections were taken during corrective heart surgery, and the thymus tissue came from these. An apparent bias in V and J gene usage was seen in thymic and blood repertoires. Unrelated individuals had highly overlapping thymic repertoires, as reported in related research.

The TCR was taken from a boy under two years old with a congenital heart defect. The source material was thymocytes. The genes are TRBV5-1 and TRBJ2-6; no reliable D call. CDR3 residues: CASSLGAPGANVLTF. CDR3 sequence (DNA): TGCGCCAGCAGCTTGGGGGCTCCGGGGGCCAACGTCCTGACTTTC. Full variable domain (rest looked up from reference TRBV5-1 and TRBJ2-6): KAGVTQTPRYLIKTRGQQVTLSCSPISGHRSVSWYQQTPGQGLQFLFEYFSETQRNKGNFPGRFSGRQFSNSRSEMNVSTLELGDSALYLCASSLGAPGANVLTFGAGSRLTVL.